Given below is one TCR beta chain in context. This record belongs to a study of cytomegalovirus exposure and HLA in healthy donors. Researchers ran the PCR with 60 Vbeta and 13 Jbeta primers. Profiling relied on immunoSEQ multiplex PCR, and the TCRdb table lists in-frame clones only, not all of them. Here the sample spans over 90,000 clones, about four fifths being singletons. The CDR3 extends over 15 amino acids. The germline V gene encodes CDR1 MDHEN and CDR2 SYDVKM. Unmatched junction bases numbered 3, after V lost 2 bases and J lost 7 bases. What was sequenced was PBMCs. V and J are TRBV28 and TRBJ2-1, with 12 bases identical to TRBD2. This TCR was sampled from a man between 35 and 55 years old in good health and CMV-seropositive. CDR3 bases: TGTGCCAGCAGTTTAATCACTAGCGGGAGGAATGAGCAGTTCTTC. This codes for CASSLITSGRNEQFF.